Listed below are T cell receptor beta chains from one sample, sequenced in a study of blood T cell repertoires in COVID-19. Data came from immunoSEQ multiplex PCR; TCRdb stores just in-frame clones and leaves some out. The table includes tens of thousands of clones, roughly 85% detected once. Input material: peripheral blood. Receptors originate from a woman aged 45-65 years with active COVID-19. Both conserved end residues are part of each CDR3. Size values are once, few and many counts, or a class for expanded clones, and some rows have none.

J | V | length | size | CDR3
TRBJ1-1 | TRBV28 | 13 | . | CASIQAQRPEAFF
TRBJ1-1 | TRBV10-2 | 11 | . | CASLAGGEAFF
TRBJ1-2 | TRBV7-8 | 14 | . | CASSLYRDGYGYTF
TRBJ2-7 | TRBV18 | 14 | . | CASSPRDSDYEQYF
TRBJ2-3 | TRBV27 | 18 | . | CASSLSIGSGWRSDTQYF
TRBJ1-2 | TRBV5-1 | 16 | . | CASSEGDRGDSYGYTF
TRBJ2-7 | TRBV21-1 | 18 | . | CASSKVPRTDTSGYEQYF
TRBJ1-1 | TRBV2 | 15 | . | CASSKNRGVNTEAFF
TRBJ2-2 | TRBV12-3/TRBV12-4 | 12 | once | CASSSSTGELFF
TRBJ2-7 | TRBV5-4 | 16 | . | CASSLRGSGAGYEQYF
TRBJ1-4 | TRBV7-9 | 16 | . | CASSVTGDPTNEKLFF
TRBJ1-1 | TRBV28 | 12 | . | CASSLAVGVAFF
TRBJ1-1 | TRBV7-3 | 13 | . | CASSPAWGVEAFF
TRBJ1-1 | TRBV6-5 | 15 | . | CASRPYRVKYTEAFF
TRBJ1-1 | TRBV2 | 17 | . | CASSEAPRSAGGFEAFF
TRBJ2-2 | TRBV5-1 | 14 | once | CASSSLDHTGELFF
TRBJ1-2 | TRBV5-5 | 13 | . | CASSLDTNYGYTF
TRBJ2-2 | TRBV19 | 13 | . | CASSYLESGELFF
TRBJ2-7 | TRBV19 | 15 | . | CASSIGTGLAYEQYF
TRBJ2-5 | TRBV2 | 13 | . | CASRSRGGETQYF
TRBJ2-7 | TRBV4-1 | 14 | . | CASSQTSGSYEQYF
TRBJ1-1 | TRBV19 | 13 | . | CASSRTANTEAFF
TRBJ1-1 | TRBV7-9 | 13 | . | CASSFQGYAEAFF
TRBJ1-1 | TRBV19 | 15 | . | CASSIVGARITEAFF
TRBJ1-2 | TRBV6-5 | 13 | . | CASRTRAGWGYTF
TRBJ1-2 | TRBV6-5 | 15 | once | CASSLPKLTNYGYTF
TRBJ2-7 | TRBV28 | 13 | . | CASSLGAFYEQYF
TRBJ2-7 | TRBV27 | 13 | . | CASSLKESYEQYF
TRBJ2-7 | TRBV5-4 | 14 | once | CASSLEQGAYEQYF
TRBJ1-4 | TRBV30 | 12 | . | CAWSAYNEKLFF
TRBJ1-5 | TRBV21-1 | 20 | . | CASSKEPRGRSGYSNQPQHF
TRBJ2-7 | TRBV5-6 | 16 | . | CASSLGIRTGVYEQYF
TRBJ1-4 | TRBV3-1/TRBV3-2 | 16 | . | CASSQDGGRVNEKLFF
TRBJ2-2 | TRBV14 | 16 | . | CASSQRREWGTGELFF
TRBJ2-1 | TRBV2 | 12 | once | CASSPGWDEQFF
TRBJ2-2 | TRBV7-3 | 15 | . | CASSSLASNTGELFF
TRBJ2-7 | TRBV5-4 | 15 | . | CASSLAVGGMDEQYF
TRBJ1-1 | TRBV7-9 | 15 | . | CASSPRESGDTEAFF
TRBJ2-1 | TRBV5-1 | 13 | . | CASSLAMGREQFF
TRBJ1-1 | TRBV4-2 | 15 | . | CASSQVKSGRTEAFF
TRBJ1-5 | TRBV21-1 | 16 | . | CASSKAEADSNQPQHF
TRBJ2-3 | TRBV24-1 | 18 | . | CATSDYRFAGGSTDTQYF